Below, 29 T cell receptor beta chains from the same sample are listed, as sequenced in a study of blood T cell repertoires in COVID-19. The table came from immunoSEQ multiplex PCR; TCRdb's copy has only in-frame clones and leaves some out. In the table there are a few hundred thousand clones, 70% to 90% of which are singletons. Material for sequencing was PBMCs or T cells enriched from blood (not recorded which). These TCRs come from a middle-aged woman with acute COVID-19.

The J gene is TRBJ2-3, the V gene TRBV4-3; 7 bases map to TRBD2. Germline V gene sequence: CDR1 LGHNA, CDR2 YSLEER. The trim removed 3 bases at V and 1 base at J, leaving 7 bases unmatched. The CDR3 spans 16 residues. CDR3 protein: CASSHNHTSGTDTQYF. In DNA form, the CDR3 reads TGCGCCAGCAGCCATAACCATACTAGCGGCACAGATACGCAGTATTTT.

The rearrangement uses TRBV7-7 and TRBJ2-1; the match to TRBD1 covers 9 bases. Trimming took 2 bases from V and 5 from J; bases not matched to a gene: 10. The CDR3 runs 17 residues. The V gene's germline CDR1 is SSHAT and CDR2 FNYEAQ (reference sequence). This CDR3 is CASSLFPGQGTNNEQFF. The DNA of the CDR3 is TGTGCCAGCAGCTTATTCCCGGGACAGGGCACTAACAATGAGCAGTTCTTC.

V and J are TRBV2 and TRBJ2-1, with 10 bases lining up with TRBD1. Germline trimming cut 7 bases from V and 7 bases from J; bases unmatched to any gene: 7. Germline V gene sequence: CDR1 SNHLY, CDR2 FYNNEI. This CDR3 is built from 14 residues. CDR3 sequence reads: CASIDRGQRNEQFF. In DNA, the CDR3 is TGTGCCAGCATTGACAGGGGGCAGCGGAATGAGCAGTTCTTC.

In its sample, this clone was seen once. The CDR3 DNA reads as TGTGCCAGCAGCTTAGGGCTAGCACAATCCTATCAGTATTTT. Translation gives CASSLGLAQSYQYF. The chain has TRBV7-2 and TRBJ2-3, with a possible D match to TRBD2 (5 bases). The ends were cut back, 1 base at V and 12 bases at J, with 17 bases in the middle. The CDR3 totals 14 residues. CDR1 SGHTA and CDR2 FQGNSA come from the germline V gene. The complete variable domain, with remaining parts taken from reference TRBV7-2 and TRBJ2-3, reads GAGVSQSPSNKVTEKGKDVELRCDPISGHTALYWYRQSLGQGLEFLIYFQGNSAPDKSGLPSDRFSAERTGGSVSTLTIQRTQQEDSAVYLCASSLGLAQSYQYFGPGTRLTVL.

The gene calls are TRBV5-8 and TRBJ1-2; 7 positions agree with TRBD1. There are 12 residues in the CDR3. CDR1 is SGHTS and CDR2 is YDEGEE in the germline V gene. Trimming cost V 5 bases and J 10 bases; bases outside gene matches: 8. CDR3 DNA: TGTGCCAGCAGACGGGGACAGTCAAACTACACCTTC. Translation gives CASRRGQSNYTF.

The chain employs TRBV9 and TRBJ1-6, with a possible D match to TRBD1 (6 bases). Germline CDR1 reads SGDLS; CDR2 reads YYNGEE. The CDR3 is made up of 17 amino acids. Trimming took 3 bases from V and 4 from J, leaving 17 bases between them. The CDR3 is CASSEPRGGAYNSPLHF. CDR3 in DNA: TGTGCCAGCAGCGAGCCGAGGGGGGGCGCGTATAATTCACCCCTCCACTTT.

V and J are TRBV5-1 and TRBJ2-2; 7 bases match TRBD2. The CDR3 has 16 residues. V lost 6 bases, J lost 5 bases, and 13 bases stayed unmatched. Germline V lookup: CDR1 SGHRS, CDR2 YFSETQ. CDR3 sequence reads: CASTPLGRAETGELFF. CDR3 DNA sequence: TGCGCCAGCACCCCGTTAGGGAGGGCCGAGACCGGGGAGCTGTTTTTT.

This clone is a singleton in its sample. The chain has TRBV5-1 and TRBJ2-1, with D possibly matching TRBD2 (5 bases). The length of the CDR3 is 13 residues. Trimming took off 1 base at V and 7 bases at J, with 9 bases between the two ends. Germline CDR1 reads SGHRS; CDR2 reads YFSETQ. In nucleotides, the CDR3 is TGCGCCAGCAGCTTGTGGCCGGGAAATGAGCAGTTCTTC. Its protein product is CASSLWPGNEQFF.

This chain connects TRBV24-1 to TRBJ2-7; maybe TRBD2 (6 bases). CDR3 length equals 14 residues. Per germline, CDR1 KGHDR and CDR2 SFDVKD. Trimming removed 3 bases at V and 5 bases at J, with 13 bases between. The CDR3 coding sequence is TGTGCCACCAGTGATGGGGGAGGCTTGAACGAGCAGTACTTC. It codes for CATSDGGGLNEQYF.

This chain connects TRBV24-1 to TRBJ2-1; TRBD2 matches 10 bases. V lost 6 bases, J lost 3 bases, and 4 bases stayed unmatched. Per the germline V gene, CDR1 is KGHDR and CDR2 is SFDVKD. The CDR3 is made up of 15 amino acids. CDR3 sequence: CATSPGTSDYNEQFF. CDR3 nucleotides: TGTGCCACCAGTCCCGGGACTAGCGACTACAATGAGCAGTTCTTC.

Here the CDR3 DNA reads TGTGCCAGCACCTCCCTAAGGAGGGGACTTTTATCTGGGGCCAACGTCCTGACTTTC. It specifies CASTSLRRGLLSGANVLTF. J is TRBJ2-6 and V is TRBV7-9; D might be TRBD2 (6 bases). The CDR3 consists of 19 residues. Germline lookup yields CDR1 SEHNR and CDR2 FQNEAQ (reference sequence). The V and J ends lost 7 bases and 1 base respectively, with 23 bases between them.

This chain joins TRBV6-5 and TRBJ2-7; 11 nucleotides agree with TRBD1. Germline V gene lookup returns CDR1 MNHEY and CDR2 SVGAGI. V shed 0 bases and J 6 bases; nucleotides not matched to a gene: 7. This CDR3 region has 16 residues. The DNA of the CDR3 is TGTGCCAGCAGTTACTCGTGGGACAGGGGGGACCCCGAGCAGTACTTC. Encoded protein: CASSYSWDRGDPEQYF.

The chain recombines TRBV3-1 (or the pseudogene TRBV3-2) with TRBJ1-2; 8 nucleotides line up with TRBD1. Per germline, CDR1 LGHDT and CDR2 YNNKEL (reference sequence). V was pared by 3 bases and J by 7 bases, with 4 bases of the junction left unmatched. The CDR3 length is 13 residues. CDR3 amino acids: CASSHGQGSGYTF. CDR3 coding DNA: TGTGCCAGCAGCCATGGACAGGGCTCTGGCTACACCTTC.

V gene TRBV4-3 combines with J gene TRBJ2-7; D unresolved. Germline V gene data show CDR1 as LGHNA and CDR2 as YSLEER. V lost 0 bases to trimming and J lost 4 bases, with 10 bases between them. The CDR3 totals 14 residues. The CDR3 bases are TGCGCCAGCAGCCAAGATCGGCAGGTGTACGAGCAGTACTTC. Amino acids: CASSQDRQVYEQYF.

The chain combines TRBV13 with TRBJ1-5, with TRBD1 identical over 8 bases. Germline lookup yields CDR1 PRHDT and CDR2 FYEKMQ (reference sequence). With 4 bases clipped from V and 4 bases from J, the junction kept 3 bases outside the gene matches. The CDR3 contains 14 residues. CDR3 DNA: TGTGCCAGCAGCTGGGGACAGGTTAATCAGCCCCAGCATTTT. Its translation: CASSWGQVNQPQHF.

This chain connects TRBV5-1 to TRBJ2-3, with 7 bases identical to TRBD1. Germline V gene sequence: CDR1 SGHRS, CDR2 YFSETQ. The ends lost 6 bases at V and 2 bases at J; junction bases unmatched: 0. The CDR3 length is 12 residues. This CDR3 is CASKGATDTQYF. DNA of the CDR3: TGCGCCAGCAAGGGGGCCACAGATACGCAGTATTTT.

The chain links TRBV25-1 to TRBJ1-2, with D perhaps TRBD1 (6 bases). Germline V gene data show CDR1 as MGHDK and CDR2 as SYGVNS. The V and J ends lost 5 bases and 12 bases respectively, with 22 bases between them. CDR3 size: 14 residues. CDR3 DNA: TGTGCCAGCAGTCCCCCCGGGGGGCGGAGGGGCCACACCTTC. Translated, it gives CASSPPGGRRGHTF.

The V gene is TRBV5-6, the J gene TRBJ2-1, with unresolved D. Trimming removed 1 base from V and 6 bases from J, with 8 bases in between. Germline lookup yields CDR1 SGHDT and CDR2 YYEEEE. There are 13 residues in the CDR3. In DNA form, the CDR3 reads TGTGCCAGCAGCTTGTTCGAGTTCAATGAGCAGTTCTTC. Amino acid sequence: CASSLFEFNEQFF.

The rearrangement joins TRBV3-1 (or the pseudogene TRBV3-2) to TRBJ2-2; D might be TRBD2 (6 bases). The V end lost 4 bases, the J end lost 4 bases, and 10 bases lay between the germline ends. Germline lookup yields CDR1 LGHDT and CDR2 YNNKEL (reference sequence). This CDR3 has 14 residues. The CDR3 loop is CASSPGGTTGELFF. The CDR3, as DNA: TGTGCCAGCAGCCCCGGGGGAACCACCGGGGAGCTGTTTTTT.

V is TRBV6-2 or TRBV6-3 and J is TRBJ2-7; 9 bases agree with TRBD1. The CDR3 covers 18 residues. Germline CDR1 MNHEY, CDR2 SVGEGT. J gave up 1 base and V 6 bases, and 16 bases lay outside the gene matches. The CDR3 spells CASSLGTGFFGESYEQYF. The CDR3 DNA follows: TGTGCCAGCAGCCTCGGGACAGGGTTTTTTGGGGAATCCTACGAGCAGTACTTC.

By sample share, this clone is medium-sized (0.01 to 0.1%). The rearrangement links TRBV7-9 to TRBJ2-5; D call uncertain. Trimming pared 4 bases from V and 2 bases from J, leaving 5 bases between. Germline lookup yields CDR1 SEHNR and CDR2 FQNEAQ (reference sequence). This CDR3 region has 12 residues. The CDR3 reads CASSYYQETQYF. CDR3 nucleotides: TGTGCCAGCAGCTACTATCAAGAGACCCAGTACTTC.

V usage is TRBV24-1 and J usage is TRBJ2-3, with 7 bases aligning to TRBD2. Looked up from germline, CDR1 is KGHDR and CDR2 is SFDVKD. Trimming took 4 bases from V and 3 from J; bases not matched to a gene: 9. There are 16 residues in the CDR3. CDR3 protein: CATSEGRGGRTDTQYF. The CDR3 nucleotides are TGTGCCACCAGTGAAGGACGGGGCGGGAGAACAGATACGCAGTATTTT.

As DNA, the CDR3 is TGTGCCAGCAGTTCTCTACAGGGTCAAGAGACCCAGTACTTC. It encodes CASSSLQGQETQYF. The chain uses TRBV27 and TRBJ2-5, with D possibly matching TRBD1 (6 bases). The CDR3 extends over 14 amino acids. V shed 4 bases and J shed 2 bases, with 11 bases lying between them. Per the germline V gene, CDR1 is MNHEY and CDR2 is SMNVEV (reference sequence).

The V gene is TRBV19, the J gene TRBJ2-2; D is uncertain. Germline V gene data show CDR1 as LNHDA and CDR2 as SQIVND (reference sequence). The CDR3 is 14 residues long. The ends were cut back, 2 bases at V and 1 base at J, with 5 bases in the middle. CDR3 loop: CASSIRENTGELFF. The CDR3 DNA sequence: TGTGCCAGTAGTATAAGAGAGAACACCGGGGAGCTGTTTTTT.

This chain links TRBV28 with TRBJ1-3; TRBD1 matches 9 bases. Trimming removed 4 bases from V and 4 bases from J; junction bases left unmatched: 14. CDR3 length: 18 residues. In germline, CDR1 is MDHEN, CDR2 SYDVKM. This CDR3 reads CASSSVSPVGQGGNTIYF. The CDR3 DNA reads as TGTGCCAGCAGTTCTGTGAGTCCCGTGGGACAGGGAGGAAACACCATATATTTT.

The V gene is TRBV5-1, the J gene TRBJ1-2; D is unresolved. The germline V and J ends were trimmed by 0 bases and 1 base, with 10 bases remaining between them. CDR3 length equals 15 residues. CDR1 SGHRS and CDR2 YFSETQ come from the germline V gene. CDR3 coding DNA: TGCGCCAGCAGCTTGGCGACGGGAAGTAACTATGGCTACACCTTC. Translating it yields CASSLATGSNYGYTF.

This clone was seen just once. V is TRBV18 and J is TRBJ2-5, with D perhaps matching TRBD2 (6 bases). Germline V gene data show CDR1 as KGHSH and CDR2 as LQKENI. Trimming cost V 0 bases and J 5 bases, with 10 bases left between them. The CDR3 is made up of 14 amino acids. The CDR3 DNA follows: TGTGCCAGCTCACCACCTGCGGGGCACGAGACCCAGTACTTC. It translates to CASSPPAGHETQYF.

The table lists this clone with a count of one. The rearrangement joins TRBV9 to TRBJ2-3, with TRBD2 identical over 10 bases. The J segment lost 0 bases and the V segment lost 0 bases, leaving 16 bases of the junction unmatched. This CDR3 comprises 21 residues. Germline CDR1 reads SGDLS; CDR2 reads YYNGEE. Here the CDR3 reads CASSVVVGSSGGDSSTDTQYF. DNA of the CDR3: TGTGCCAGCAGCGTAGTAGTGGGATCCAGCGGGGGGGACTCTAGCACAGATACGCAGTATTTT.

This chain joins TRBV3-1 (or the pseudogene TRBV3-2) and TRBJ2-7, with D possibly matching TRBD2 (7 bases). Germline V gene lookup returns CDR1 LGHDT and CDR2 YNNKEL (reference sequence). The CDR3 totals 13 residues. For the CDR3, the DNA is TGTGCTTCGACGACGGGGGGCCTGTACGAGCAGTACTTC. This sequence encodes CASTTGGLYEQYF.